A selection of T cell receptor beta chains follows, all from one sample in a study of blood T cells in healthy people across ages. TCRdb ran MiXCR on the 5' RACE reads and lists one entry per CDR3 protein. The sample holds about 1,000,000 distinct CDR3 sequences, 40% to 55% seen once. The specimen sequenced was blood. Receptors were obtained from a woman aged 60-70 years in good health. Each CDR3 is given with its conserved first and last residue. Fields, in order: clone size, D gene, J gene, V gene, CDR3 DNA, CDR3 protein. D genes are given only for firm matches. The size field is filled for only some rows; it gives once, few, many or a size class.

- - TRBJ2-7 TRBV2 TGTGCCAGCAGACAGGTTTTCTACGAGCAGTACTTC CASRQVFYEQYF
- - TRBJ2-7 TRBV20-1 TGCAGTGCTAGAGATCCAGGTTACTACGAGCAGTACTTC CSARDPGYYEQYF
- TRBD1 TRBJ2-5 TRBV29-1 TGCAGCGGAACGGGACAGGGGAAAGAGACCCAGTACTTC CSGTGQGKETQYF
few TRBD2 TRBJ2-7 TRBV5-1 TGCGCCAGCAGCCCACCGGGACTAGCGGCCTACGAGCAGTACTTC CASSPPGLAAYEQYF
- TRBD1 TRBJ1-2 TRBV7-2 TGTGCCAGCAGCTTAGCTACAGGGGGTCGCTATGGCTACACCTTC CASSLATGGRYGYTF
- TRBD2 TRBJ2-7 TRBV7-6 TGTGCCAGCAGCCTAATGGTCGGACAGCGGGAGCCTTACGAGCAGTACTTC CASSLMVGQREPYEQYF
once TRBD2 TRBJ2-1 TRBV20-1 TGCAGTGCTTATAGCGGGAGGGCGGGGGGCAATGAGCAGTTCTTC CSAYSGRAGGNEQFF
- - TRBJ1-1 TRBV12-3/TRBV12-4 TGTGCCAGCAGTTTAGTCGGCCAGGGGGAAGCTTTCTTT CASSLVGQGEAFF
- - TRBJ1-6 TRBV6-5 TGTGCCAGCAGTTACACTTCAGGTGGCTCCTATAATTCACCCCTCCACTTT CASSYTSGGSYNSPLHF
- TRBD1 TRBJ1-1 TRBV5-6 TGTGCCAGCAGCCTCTACAGGGGTAGGCTGAACACTGAAGCTTTCTTT CASSLYRGRLNTEAFF
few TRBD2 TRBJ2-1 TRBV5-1 TGCGCCAGCAGCAACCCTAGCGGGAGTCGGAATGAGCAGTTCTTC CASSNPSGSRNEQFF
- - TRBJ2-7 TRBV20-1 TGCAGTGCTAGAGAGTCGGGACACCCCTACGAGCAGTACTTC CSARESGHPYEQYF
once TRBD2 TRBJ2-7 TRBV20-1 TGCAGTGCTAGAGATCTGAGACTAGCGGTTTACAATGAGCAGTACTTC CSARDLRLAVYNEQYF
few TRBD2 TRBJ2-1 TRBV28 TGTGCCGGAACCCCAGCGGGAGCCACCTACAATGAGCAGTTCTTC CAGTPAGATYNEQFF
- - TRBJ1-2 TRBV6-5 TGTGCCAGCAGCCAACGGGCAGGGGTAGGCTACACCTTC CASSQRAGVGYTF
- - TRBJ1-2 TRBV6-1 TGTGCCAGCAGTGAACTGGGCCCTGCTAATGGCTACACCTTC CASSELGPANGYTF
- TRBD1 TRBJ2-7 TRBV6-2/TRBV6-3 TGTGCCAGCAGTTTTGAGAGAGGAAAGCATCCGGGACAGAAAGCCTACGAGCAGTACTTC CASSFERGKHPGQKAYEQYF
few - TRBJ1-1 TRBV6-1 TGTGCCAGCAGTGAGCGGCTAAGGGGGAACACTGAAGCTTTCTTT CASSERLRGNTEAFF
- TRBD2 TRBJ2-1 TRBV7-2 TGTGCCAGCAGCTTAGCTGGACTAGCGGGAGGGAAATTTTGGAATGAGCAGTTCTTC CASSLAGLAGGKFWNEQFF
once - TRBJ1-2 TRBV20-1 TGCAGTGCTAAAGGAGGGGGGAGTAGGAATGGCTACACCTTC CSAKGGGSRNGYTF
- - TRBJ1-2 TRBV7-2 TGTGCCAGCAGCTTAGTTATCAGCTACTATGGCTACACCTTC CASSLVISYYGYTF
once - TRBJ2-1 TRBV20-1 TGCAGTCATTGGCGGGACCCCAAGCAGTTCTTC CSHWRDPKQFF
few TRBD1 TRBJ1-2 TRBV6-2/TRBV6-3 TGTGCCAGCAGTAACGGACAGGGATTCTATGGCTACACCTTC CASSNGQGFYGYTF
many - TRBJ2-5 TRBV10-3 TGTGCCACCCTCCGGGCAGGGGGAGGAGAGACCCAGTACTTC CATLRAGGGETQYF
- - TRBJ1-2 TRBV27 TGTGCCAGCAGTTGCCAGGGGTGGAAAGGCTACACCTTC CASSCQGWKGYTF
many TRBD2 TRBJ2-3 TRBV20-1 TGCAGTGCTAGAGGGCTAGCGGTCACCACAGATACGCAGTATTTT CSARGLAVTTDTQYF
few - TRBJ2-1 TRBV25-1 TGTGCCAGCAGTTCCCGGGTCGTCTCCTACAATGAGCAGTTCTTC CASSSRVVSYNEQFF
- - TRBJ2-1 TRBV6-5 TGTGCCAGCAGTTATAAAGGACATAAGTTCTTC CASSYKGHKFF
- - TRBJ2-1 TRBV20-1 TGCAGTGCCCCGAGACAGGTGAACAATGAGCAGTTCTTC CSAPRQVNNEQFF
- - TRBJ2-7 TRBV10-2 TGCGCCAGGTCGGGAGGAAGGGACAATGAGCAGTACTTC CARSGGRDNEQYF
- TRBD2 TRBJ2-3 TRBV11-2 TGTGCCAGCAGCTTAGGCGGGAGCCCTAGCACAGATACGCAGTATTTT CASSLGGSPSTDTQYF
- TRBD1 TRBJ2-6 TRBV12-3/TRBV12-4 TGTGCCAGCAGTCCGATTGACAGGGTATTGGCTGGGGCCAACGTCCTGACTTTC CASSPIDRVLAGANVLTF
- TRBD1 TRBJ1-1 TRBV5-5 TGTGCCAGCAGCCCTGTCACGGGACAGGAAGCTTTCTTT CASSPVTGQEAFF
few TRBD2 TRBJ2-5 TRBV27 TGTGCCAGCAGTGTAGAGGATGGGGGGGCCCAGTACTTC CASSVEDGGAQYF
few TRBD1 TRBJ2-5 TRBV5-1 TGCGCCAGCAGATGGGACAGCCAAGAGACCCAGTACTTC CASRWDSQETQYF
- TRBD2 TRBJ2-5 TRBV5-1 TGCGCCAGCAGCCCGCGGTCTAGCGGGTTGAAAGAGACCCAGTACTTC CASSPRSSGLKETQYF
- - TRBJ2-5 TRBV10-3 TGTGCCATCAGTCGGGAAGGGGAGACCCAGTACTTC CAISREGETQYF
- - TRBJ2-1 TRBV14 TGTGCCAGCAGCCAAGATGAGGCGGGCTGGGACAATGAGCAGTTCTTC CASSQDEAGWDNEQFF
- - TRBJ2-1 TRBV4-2 TGTGCCAGCAGCCAAGTCGGGGGGCCCTACAATGAGCAGTTCTTC CASSQVGGPYNEQFF
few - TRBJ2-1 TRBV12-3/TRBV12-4 TGTGCCAGCAGTTTAGATAGAAGCGCCCATAATGAGCAGTTCTTC CASSLDRSAHNEQFF
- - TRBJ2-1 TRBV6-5 TGTGCCAGCAGTTACAGTTGGGGAGGAGGGGAGCAGTTCTTC CASSYSWGGGEQFF
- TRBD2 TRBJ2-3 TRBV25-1 TGTGCCAGCGGTACTAGCGGGGGCACAGATACGCAGTATTTT CASGTSGGTDTQYF
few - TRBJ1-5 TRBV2 TGTGCCAGCAGTTGGGACCTTAGCAATCAGCCCCAGCATTTT CASSWDLSNQPQHF
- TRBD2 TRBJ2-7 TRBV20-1 TGCAGTGCTAGGACGTCGAGACTAGCGGCGAACTTCTACGAGCAGTACTTC CSARTSRLAANFYEQYF
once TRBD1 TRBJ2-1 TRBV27 TGTGCCAGCAGGGTCTCTGGACAGGGGTACAATGAGCGGTTCTTC CASRVSGQGYNERFF
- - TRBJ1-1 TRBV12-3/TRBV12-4 TGTGCCAGCAGCCCCAGGGATCTCACTGAAGCTTTCTTT CASSPRDLTEAFF
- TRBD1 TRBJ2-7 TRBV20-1 TGCAGTGCTAGCGTTGGACAGGAATTGAGCTCCTACGAGCAGTACTTC CSASVGQELSSYEQYF